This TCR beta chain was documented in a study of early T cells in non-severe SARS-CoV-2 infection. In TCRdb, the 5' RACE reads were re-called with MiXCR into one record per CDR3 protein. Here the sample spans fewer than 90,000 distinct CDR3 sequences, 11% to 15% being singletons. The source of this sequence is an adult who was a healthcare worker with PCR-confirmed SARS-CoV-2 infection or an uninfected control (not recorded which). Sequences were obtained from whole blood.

CDR3 nucleotides: TGTGCCAGCAGCTTAGTGGTTAGTGGCGTGGATGGCCGTGAGCAGTTCTTC. Translation: CASSLVVSGVDGREQFF. The chain uses TRBV7-8 and TRBJ2-1; D gene uncertain. The germline V gene has CDR1 SGHVS and CDR2 FQNEAQ. The V gene lost 1 base and the J gene lost 9 bases, with 22 bases spanning the gap. The CDR3 has 17 amino acids.